Sequencing of this T cell receptor (beta chain) was carried out in a study of radiation and T cells in renal cell carcinoma. Study context: Nephrectomy followed 15 Gy stereotactic body radiation by 4 weeks.

Points from the study as a whole: Top tumor clonotypes rose in blood 2 weeks post-radiation, then contracted.

Clones were read by immunoSEQ multiplex PCR, and TCRdb kept only the in-frame ones, dropping some. This sample carries approximately 150,000 clones, less than 90% of them seen once, and the ten largest clones take 3.5% to 5%. Germline V lookup: CDR1 SEHNR, CDR2 FQNEAQ (reference sequence). This CDR3 region has 12 residues. Trimming pared 2 bases from V and 6 bases from J, leaving 5 bases between. On this clone: The antigen is undetermined.

The time point was: baseline pretreatment blood. Treatment specified: 15 Gy SBRT to primary tumor, nephrectomy 4 weeks later. After SBRT, blood was collected at 2 and 4 weeks, plus baseline. The starting material was blood, obtained from a patient whose treatment included radiotherapy and nephrectomy. This sequence was found in a woman in her sixties or seventies with renal cell carcinoma. The chain links TRBV7-9 to TRBJ2-1; no definite D call. The CDR3 DNA follows: TGTGCCAGCAGCTTACTTAGCAATGAGCAGTTCTTC. Its translation is CASSLLSNEQFF. Using reference TRBV7-9 and TRBJ2-1 for the parts outside the CDR3, the full variable domain is DTGVSQNPRHKITKRGQNVTFRCDPISEHNRLYWYRQTLGQGPEFLTYFQNEAQLEKSRLLSDRFSAERPKGSFSTLEIQRTEQGDSAMYLCASSLLSNEQFFGPGTRLTVL.